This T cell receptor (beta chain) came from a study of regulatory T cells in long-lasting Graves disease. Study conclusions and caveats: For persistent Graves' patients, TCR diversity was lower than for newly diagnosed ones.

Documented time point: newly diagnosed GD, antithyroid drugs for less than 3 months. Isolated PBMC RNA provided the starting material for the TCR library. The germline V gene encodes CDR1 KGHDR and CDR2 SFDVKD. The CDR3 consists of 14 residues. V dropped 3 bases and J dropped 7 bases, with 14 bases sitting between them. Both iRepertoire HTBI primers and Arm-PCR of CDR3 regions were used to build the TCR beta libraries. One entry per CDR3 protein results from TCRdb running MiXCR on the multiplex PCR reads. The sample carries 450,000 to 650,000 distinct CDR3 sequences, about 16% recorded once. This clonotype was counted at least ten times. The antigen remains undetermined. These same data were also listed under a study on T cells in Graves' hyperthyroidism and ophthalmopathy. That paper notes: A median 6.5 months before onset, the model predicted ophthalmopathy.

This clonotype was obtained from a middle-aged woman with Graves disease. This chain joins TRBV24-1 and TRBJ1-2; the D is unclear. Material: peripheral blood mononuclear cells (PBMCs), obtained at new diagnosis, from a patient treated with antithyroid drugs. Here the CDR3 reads CATSDKTRTFGYTF. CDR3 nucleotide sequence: TGTGCCACCAGTGATAAAACAAGGACTTTTGGCTACACCTTC.